These 9 T cell receptor beta chains originate from one sample sequenced in a study of technical replicates of blood from a few donors. TCRdb keeps only in-frame clones here, not all; method: immunoSEQ multiplex PCR. Among 90,000 or so clones listed, roughly 94% were seen once. Specimen: T cells isolated from PBMCs. These receptor sequences come from a human donor in good health.

The gene calls are TRBV16 and TRBJ2-1; D may be TRBD2 (5 bases). Germline V CDR1 and CDR2: KGHSY, FQNENV. V was shortened by 5 bases and J by 0 bases, with 14 bases between the two germline ends. The CDR3 loop spans 16 amino acids. CDR3 nucleotide sequence: TGTGCCAGCAGCTATGGACGGGAAAGCTCCTACAATGAGCAGTTCTTC. Amino acids: CASSYGRESSYNEQFF.

This chain uses TRBV7-3 with TRBJ2-1; 7 bases map to TRBD2. Germline V gene lookup returns CDR1 SGHTA and CDR2 FQGTGA. After removal of 6 bases from V and 0 bases from J, the junction contained 5 bases not matched to a gene. CDR3 length equals 15 residues. This chain's CDR3 is CASSYSGPSYNEQFF. CDR3 nucleotides: TGTGCCAGCAGTTATAGCGGGCCCTCCTACAATGAGCAGTTCTTC.

V gene TRBV19 combines with J gene TRBJ1-5; D not resolved. There are 17 residues in the CDR3. Trimming took 3 bases from V and 4 from J, leaving 19 bases between them. Germline V gene lookup returns CDR1 LNHDA and CDR2 SQIVND (reference sequence). The CDR3 spells CASSILSGLNPNQPQHF. The CDR3 region has the DNA TGTGCCAGTAGTATCCTCTCAGGCCTGAACCCTAATCAGCCCCAGCATTTT.

Written as DNA, the CDR3 is TGTGCCAGCAGCCAATATGGCCCAGGGGGCTATGGCTACACCTTC. Protein sequence: CASSQYGPGGYGYTF. The chain carries TRBV16 and TRBJ1-2, with TRBD1 matching over 7 bases. The CDR3 is 15 amino acids. CDR1 and CDR2 from the germline V gene are KGHSY and FQNENV. After removal of 1 base from V and 4 bases from J, the junction contained 6 bases not matched to a gene.

CDR3 region: CASSLSAGAWDEKLFF. The CDR3, as DNA: TGTGCCAGCAGCTTATCAGCAGGGGCGTGGGATGAAAAACTGTTTTTT. V is TRBV7-9 and J is TRBJ1-4, with D tentatively TRBD1 (6 bases). Germline loops: CDR1 SEHNR, CDR2 FQNEAQ (reference sequence). The CDR3 runs 16 residues. The V end lost 2 bases, the J end lost 6 bases, and 16 bases lay between the germline ends.

The genes are TRBV5-8 and TRBJ2-3; 8 bases are a match to TRBD1. V was clipped by 4 bases and J by 6 bases; unmatched bases: 10. The germline CDR1 and CDR2 sequences are SGHTS and YDEGEE. This CDR3 is 15 amino acids long. CDR3 protein: CASSQDRVISDTQYF. Written as DNA, the CDR3 is TGTGCCAGCAGCCAGGACAGGGTAATATCGGATACGCAGTATTTT. The variable domain in full, completed from reference TRBV5-8 and TRBJ2-3, reads EAGVTQSPTHLIKTRGQQATLRCSPISGHTSVYWYQQALGLGLQFLLWYDEGEERNRGNFPPRFSGRQFPNYSSELNVNALELEDSALYLCASSQDRVISDTQYFGPGTRLTVL.

The gene calls are TRBV7-6 and TRBJ2-1, with D possibly matching TRBD1 (6 bases). This CDR3 has 13 amino acids. The V and J ends lost 5 bases and 8 bases respectively, with 13 bases between them. The germline CDR1 and CDR2 sequences are SGHVS and FNYEAQ. This CDR3 reads CASSPPDSYEQFF. In nucleotides, the CDR3 is TGTGCCAGCAGCCCCCCGGACAGCTATGAGCAGTTCTTC.

The genes are TRBV7-2 and TRBJ2-7; 9 bases line up with TRBD2. Trimming at V came to 1 base and at J to 5 bases, leaving 9 bases not matched to a gene. Germline loops: CDR1 SGHTA, CDR2 FQGNSA. This CDR3 contains 16 residues. This CDR3 is CASSLVIAGEENEQYF. In DNA form, the CDR3 reads TGTGCCAGCAGCTTAGTCATAGCGGGAGAGGAGAACGAGCAGTACTTC.

The CDR3 sequence: CASSLRTRLHYEQYF. As DNA, the CDR3 is TGTGCCAGCAGCTTAAGGACTAGGCTCCACTACGAGCAGTACTTC. The chain has TRBV7-2 and TRBJ2-7; 7 bases match TRBD2. This CDR3 region has 15 residues. Trimming removed 2 bases from V and 3 bases from J; junction bases left unmatched: 7. The germline V gene encodes CDR1 SGHTA and CDR2 FQGNSA. The full variable domain, in which reference TRBV7-2 and TRBJ2-7 provide the parts outside the CDR3, is GAGVSQSPSNKVTEKGKDVELRCDPISGHTALYWYRQSLGQGLEFLIYFQGNSAPDKSGLPSDRFSAERTGGSVSTLTIQRTQQEDSAVYLCASSLRTRLHYEQYFGPGTRLTVT.